The clone carrying this T cell receptor beta chain was picked up one time. This CDR3 comprises 14 residues. With V trimmed by 5 bases and J by 4 bases, 3 bases remained unmatched. Germline V gene lookup returns CDR1 LGHDT and CDR2 YNNKEL (reference sequence). The data were obtained in a study of blood T cell repertoires in COVID-19. On the study more broadly: Material from acute and convalescent COVID-19 was sourced from the United States, Italy and Spain. Sources were T cells, B-cell-depleted T cells, or PBMCs; the material itself was cDNA or gDNA.

As handled by the study authors: Amplification of reference gene primers provided the estimated nucleated cell counts. Some clones are missing from TCRdb's copy, which holds only in-frame ones; the method was immunoSEQ multiplex PCR. The V and J calls and the clone size are those of that table, but D and trimming were determined from the DNA. The data show some 200,000 clones, with about 79% seen just once and approximately 13% held by the top ten. This clonotype was obtained from a human donor in a cohort sampled during active COVID-19. The chain uses TRBV3-1 (or the pseudogene TRBV3-2) and TRBJ2-7, with 12 nucleotides matching TRBD2. The sample was peripheral blood. The CDR3 DNA sequence: TGTGCCAGCAGCGATACTAGCGGGAGGTACGAGCAGTACTTC. Its translation is CASSDTSGRYEQYF.